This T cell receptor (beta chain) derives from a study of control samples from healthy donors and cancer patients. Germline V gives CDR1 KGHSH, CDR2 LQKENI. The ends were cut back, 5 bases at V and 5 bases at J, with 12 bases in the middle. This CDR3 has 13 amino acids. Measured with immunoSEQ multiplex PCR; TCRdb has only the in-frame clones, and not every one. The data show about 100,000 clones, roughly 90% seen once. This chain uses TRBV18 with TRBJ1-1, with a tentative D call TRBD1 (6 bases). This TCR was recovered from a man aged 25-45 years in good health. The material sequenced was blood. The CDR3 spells CASSEGGETEAFF. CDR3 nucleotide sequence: TGTGCCAGCTCAGAGGGGGGAGAGACTGAAGCTTTCTTT.